The source of this T cell receptor beta chain is a study of blood T cell repertoires in COVID-19. Living in about two dozen US areas, the participants were between 18 and 89 years of age. Germline CDR1 and CDR2: SEHNR and FQNEAQ (reference sequence). Germline trimming cut 3 bases from V and 4 bases from J; bases unmatched to any gene: 1. The CDR3 contains 15 residues. Measured with immunoSEQ multiplex PCR; TCRdb has only the in-frame clones, and not every one. The table has about 250,000 clones, around 90% seen once. The clonotype originates from a woman in her twenties or thirties with acute COVID-19. Sequenced sample: PBMCs or T cells enriched from blood (not recorded which). The rearrangement uses TRBV7-9 and TRBJ2-2; TRBD2 agrees at 11 bases. The CDR3 loop reads CASSFTSGGTGELFF. CDR3 coding DNA: TGTGCCAGCAGCTTCACTAGCGGGGGCACCGGGGAGCTGTTTTTT.